These 24 T cell receptor beta chains share one sample of origin, sequenced in a study of shared clonotypes between healthy human individuals (TCRdb year 2020). Receptors were amplified or captured by the immunoSEQ multiplex PCR assay. Held by TCRdb, this immuneACCESS table contains in-frame sequences only and omits some clones. Under half of the omission traces to an unresolved V gene where checked; the cause of the rest is unknown. The sample includes millions of clones, with over 85% observed a single time. Approximately 1.2% of the sample lies in the top ten. CD8 naive samples were obtained by positive selection for CCR7 among CD45RO-negative cells, yielding a CD45RA+CCR7+ population from which TemRA cells were excluded. Sequenced sample: naive CD8+ T cells sorted from blood. In the paper's terms, the cell subset or site label means: CD45RA+CCR7+. The receptors stem from a young man in good health.

This CDR3 reads CASSGRLVSDTQYF. For the CDR3, the DNA is TGTGCCAGCAGCGGCCGACTAGTCTCAGATACGCAGTATTTT. This chain links TRBV7-6 with TRBJ2-3, with D perhaps TRBD2 (6 bases). The CDR3 totals 14 residues. Per the germline V gene, CDR1 is SGHVS and CDR2 is FNYEAQ. Trimming took off 5 bases at V and 4 bases at J, with 13 bases between the two ends.

With respect to this clone: Other DNA sequences in the sample encode the same CDR3. The rearrangement joins TRBV27 to TRBJ1-1; 7 nucleotides line up with TRBD1. CDR3 length: 14 amino acids. CDR1 is MNHEY and CDR2 is SMNVEV in the germline V gene (reference sequence). The J segment lost 5 bases and the V segment lost 2 bases, leaving 5 bases of the junction unmatched. CDR3 DNA: TGTGCCAGCAGTTTAGAGGGGGCGCGGACTGAAGCTTTCTTT. Protein sequence: CASSLEGARTEAFF.

This clone has only a few counts. This chain connects TRBV7-9 to TRBJ2-7; 8 bases match TRBD1. Germline trimming cut 1 base from V and 5 bases from J; bases unmatched to any gene: 4. The CDR3 sequence is 14 residues long. Germline V gene lookup returns CDR1 SEHNR and CDR2 FQNEAQ (reference sequence). In DNA, the CDR3 is TGTGCCAGCAGCTTAGGCAGGGGGCAAGACGAGCAGTACTTC. Protein product: CASSLGRGQDEQYF.

This clone was seen only once. The rearrangement links TRBV15 to TRBJ1-2; no clear D gene. This CDR3 has 13 amino acids. Germline V lookup: CDR1 LNHNV, CDR2 YYDKDF (reference sequence). Trimming took off 4 bases at V and 1 base at J, with 7 bases between the two ends. CDR3 amino acids: CATSTAVNYGYTF. Written as DNA, the CDR3 is TGTGCCACCAGCACCGCAGTTAACTATGGCTACACCTTC.

V and J are TRBV10-2 and TRBJ2-1; TRBD2 aligns across 11 bases. Trimming took 6 bases from V and 4 from J; bases not matched to a gene: 17. Looked up from germline, CDR1 is WSHSY and CDR2 is SAAADI. This CDR3 region has 19 residues. The CDR3 here is CASSPPSGSGGDLYNEQFF. In DNA, the CDR3 is TGCGCCAGCAGCCCACCTTCGGGTAGCGGGGGGGACTTATACAATGAGCAGTTCTTC.

As concerns this clone: Other DNA sequences in this specimen translate into the identical CDR3. The rearrangement links TRBV30 to TRBJ2-3; D remains unclear. Trimming cost V 1 base and J 0 bases, with 11 bases left between them. This CDR3 comprises 15 residues. Germline CDR1 is GTSNPN and CDR2 is SVGIG (reference sequence). CDR3 region: CAWSGGASSTDTQYF. The CDR3 DNA reads as TGTGCCTGGAGTGGAGGAGCGTCTAGCACAGATACGCAGTATTTT.

The CDR3: CAWSKRVGQAGNTIYF. The CDR3 DNA is TGTGCCTGGAGTAAAAGGGTCGGACAGGCTGGAAACACCATATATTTT. This sequence joins TRBV30 and TRBJ1-3; 7 bases match TRBD1. Germline CDR1 GTSNPN, CDR2 SVGIG (reference sequence). The CDR3 consists of 16 residues. V dropped 2 bases and J dropped 2; count of bases not matched to a gene: 9.

The V call is TRBV28, the J call TRBJ1-5; 9 nucleotides line up with TRBD1. Germline V CDR1 and CDR2: MDHEN, SYDVKM. The J segment lost 1 base and the V segment lost 1 base, leaving 2 bases of the junction unmatched. The CDR3 extends over 16 amino acids. The chain's CDR3 is CASSLYRGLSNQPQHF. The CDR3 nucleotides read TGTGCCAGCAGTTTATACAGGGGGCTAAGCAATCAGCCCCAGCATTTT.

This chain connects TRBV19 to TRBJ1-5; TRBD1 is a possible D gene (5 bases). The CDR3 covers 14 residues. Trimming removed 7 bases at V and 2 bases at J, with 12 bases between. The germline V gene has CDR1 LNHDA and CDR2 SQIVND (reference sequence). The chain's CDR3 is CASKGQGGNQPQHF. The CDR3 bases are TGTGCCAGTAAGGGCCAGGGCGGCAATCAGCCCCAGCATTTT. Drawing the rest from reference TRBV19 and TRBJ1-5, the complete variable domain is DGGITQSPKYLFRKEGQNVTLSCEQNLNHDAMYWYRQDPGQGLRLIYYSQIVNDFQKGDIAEGYSVSREKKESFPLTVTSAQKNPTAFYLCASKGQGGNQPQHFGDGTRLSIL.

This clone was seen a single time. The chain carries TRBV4-3 and TRBJ2-5, with TRBD1 matching 10 bases. V lost 4 bases to trimming and J lost 4 bases; unmatched junction nucleotides: 18. The CDR3 covers 19 residues. Germline values: CDR1 LGHNA, CDR2 YSLEER. The CDR3 nucleotides are TGCGCCAGCAGCCGGATTACAAAGGTGACAGGGGGCGAAGGAGAGACCCAGTACTTC. Residues: CASSRITKVTGGEGETQYF.

This chain links TRBV7-9 with TRBJ2-5; possibly TRBD2 for D (5 bases). The CDR3 covers 15 residues. V was trimmed by 5 bases and J by 1 base, leaving 14 bases between them. CDR1 SEHNR and CDR2 FQNEAQ come from the germline V gene (reference sequence). DNA for the CDR3: TGTGCCAGCAGCCTGCGACTAAACTTCCAAGAGACCCAGTACTTC. Encoded protein: CASSLRLNFQETQYF. The entire variable domain, with the rest obtained from reference TRBV7-9 and TRBJ2-5, is as follows: DTGVSQNPRHKITKRGQNVTFRCDPISEHNRLYWYRQTLGQGPEFLTYFQNEAQLEKSRLLSDRFSAERPKGSFSTLEIQRTEQGDSAMYLCASSLRLNFQETQYFGPGTRLLVL.

A word on this clone: Other DNA sequences within the sample encode an identical CDR3. The genes are TRBV7-9 and TRBJ1-1; D is ambiguous. CDR3 size: 12 residues. The germline V and J ends were trimmed by 1 base and 4 bases, with 4 bases remaining between them. CDR1 and CDR2 from the germline V gene are SEHNR and FQNEAQ (reference sequence). The CDR3 sequence is CASSLVLTEAFF. In DNA form, the CDR3 reads TGTGCCAGCAGCTTAGTACTCACTGAAGCTTTCTTT.

J is TRBJ2-7 and V is TRBV28; D might be TRBD2 (5 bases). CDR3 length: 15 residues. Germline CDR1 and CDR2: MDHEN and SYDVKM. The V end lost 6 bases, the J end lost 4 bases, and 19 bases lay between the germline ends. The CDR3 reads CASSSSGGLRYEQYF. The CDR3 nucleotides read TGTGCCAGCAGCTCATCCGGCGGACTTCGTTACGAGCAGTACTTC.

The chain recombines TRBV29-1 with TRBJ2-7, with TRBD1 matching 7 bases. The germline V gene encodes CDR1 SQVTM and CDR2 ANQGSEA. The CDR3 spans 13 residues. V dropped 0 bases and J dropped 5; count of bases not matched to a gene: 4. The CDR3 here is CSVEETGSNEQYF. The CDR3 coding sequence is TGCAGCGTTGAAGAGACAGGGTCCAACGAGCAGTACTTC.

The DNA of the CDR3 is TGCGCCAGCAGCCAAGGTCATACCCGATCCTACAATGAGCAGTTCTTC. This gives the protein CASSQGHTRSYNEQFF. The chain combines TRBV4-3 with TRBJ2-1; D gene uncertain. The length of the CDR3 is 16 residues. Trimming left V 1 base short and J 1 base short, with 11 bases between. Per germline, CDR1 LGHNA and CDR2 YSLEER.

The chain has TRBV9 and TRBJ2-1; 12 nucleotides match TRBD2. This CDR3 is built from 16 residues. Germline V gives CDR1 SGDLS, CDR2 YYNGEE. The ends lost 3 bases at V and 9 bases at J; junction bases unmatched: 10. The CDR3 protein is CASSGGTSGLEAEQFF. The DNA of the CDR3 is TGTGCCAGCAGCGGGGGGACTAGCGGGTTAGAAGCTGAGCAGTTCTTC. Complete variable domain (other parts from reference TRBV9 and TRBJ2-1): DSGVTQTPKHLITATGQRVTLRCSPRSGDLSVYWYQQSLDQGLQFLIQYYNGEERAKGNILERFSAQQFPDLHSELNLSSLELGDSALYFCASSGGTSGLEAEQFFGPGTRLTVL.

The V gene is TRBV9, the J gene TRBJ2-3; 7 bases are shared with TRBD2. The germline V gene has CDR1 SGDLS and CDR2 YYNGEE. V was pared by 3 bases and J by 2 bases, with 9 bases of the junction left unmatched. This CDR3 contains 16 residues. The chain's CDR3 is CASSEQPGLHTDTQYF. As DNA, the CDR3 is TGTGCCAGCAGCGAACAGCCGGGACTACACACAGATACGCAGTATTTT.

V usage is TRBV10-2 and J usage is TRBJ2-3; no clear D. V was shortened by 4 bases and J by 2 bases, with 10 bases between the two germline ends. The germline V gene has CDR1 WSHSY and CDR2 SAAADI. This CDR3 comprises 14 residues. The CDR3: CASSGLGHTDTQYF. CDR3 bases: TGCGCCAGCAGTGGACTCGGCCACACAGATACGCAGTATTTT.

The rearrangement uses TRBV30 and TRBJ1-1; maybe TRBD1 (5 bases). Germline V gene sequence: CDR1 GTSNPN, CDR2 SVGIG (reference sequence). The V end lost 5 bases, the J end lost 6 bases, and 10 bases lay between the germline ends. The CDR3 is 11 residues long. For the CDR3, the DNA is TGTGCCTGGTGGTGGGGGGCTGAAGCTTTCTTT. Translated: CAWWWGAEAFF.

A single count supports this clone. The chain links TRBV5-1 to TRBJ1-2; tentative D call: TRBD1 (6 bases). V lost 1 base and J 5 bases, leaving 6 bases between the germline ends. CDR1 is SGHRS and CDR2 is YFSETQ in the germline V gene. The CDR3 runs to 12 residues. This CDR3 is CASSLRGYGYTF. The CDR3 DNA reads TGCGCCAGCAGCTTGAGGGGGTATGGCTACACCTTC.

V usage is TRBV7-3 and J usage is TRBJ2-5; D unresolved. TRBJ2-7 matches the DNA end more closely, so the J call is doubtful. This CDR3 contains 13 residues. Germline-derived CDR1 and CDR2 are SGHTA and FQGTGA. CDR3 nucleotides: TGTGCCAGCAGCTTAACGGGGATCCACGAGCAGTACTTC. It yields the protein CASSLTGIHEQYF.

The rearrangement uses TRBV7-9 and TRBJ2-5, with 12 bases that match TRBD2. Trimming removed 3 bases from V and 2 bases from J; junction bases left unmatched: 4. This CDR3 comprises 16 residues. Germline V gene lookup returns CDR1 SEHNR and CDR2 FQNEAQ (reference sequence). The CDR3 region is CASSFSGTSGQETQYF. CDR3 nucleotides: TGTGCCAGCAGCTTTAGCGGGACTAGCGGGCAAGAGACCCAGTACTTC.

Here the CDR3 reads CASSLVGGTETEQYF. In nucleotides, the CDR3 is TGTGCCAGCAGCTTAGTGGGGGGAACGGAAACTGAGCAGTACTTC. This chain uses TRBV7-2 with TRBJ2-7, with D maybe TRBD2 (6 bases). The CDR3 length is 15 residues. Looked up from germline, CDR1 is SGHTA and CDR2 is FQGNSA. V shed 1 base and J shed 7 bases, with 17 bases lying between them.

For this clone: At the DNA level, this CDR3 is encoded by other sequences in the same sample as well. The rearrangement links TRBV4-1 to TRBJ1-5, with D perhaps TRBD1 (5 bases). The CDR3 is made up of 15 amino acids. CDR1 is MGHRA and CDR2 is YSYEKL in the germline V gene. Trimming took off 3 bases at V and 2 bases at J, with 11 bases between the two ends. The chain's CDR3 is CASSQAGMGNQPQHF. For the CDR3, the DNA is TGCGCCAGCAGCCAGGCAGGGATGGGCAATCAGCCCCAGCATTTT.